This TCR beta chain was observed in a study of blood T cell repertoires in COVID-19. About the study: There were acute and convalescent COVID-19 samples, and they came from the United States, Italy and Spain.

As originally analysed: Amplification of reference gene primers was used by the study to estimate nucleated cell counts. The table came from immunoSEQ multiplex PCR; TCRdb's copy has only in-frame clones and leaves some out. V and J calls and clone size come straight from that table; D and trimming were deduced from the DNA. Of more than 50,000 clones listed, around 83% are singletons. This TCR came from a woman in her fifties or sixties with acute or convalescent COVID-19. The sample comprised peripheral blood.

This CDR3 is CASSMYPGLGGYTF. CDR3 coding DNA: TGTGCCAGTAGTATGTACCCTGGGTTGGGCGGCTACACCTTC. This chain uses TRBV19 with TRBJ1-2; D uncertain. The CDR3 consists of 14 residues. Trimming pared 3 bases from V and 8 bases from J, leaving 16 bases between. Looked up from germline, CDR1 is LNHDA and CDR2 is SQIVND (reference sequence).